The clone carrying this T cell receptor (beta chain) has ten or more counts. Its antigen is currently unknown. Treg sorting used a CD4+CD25+CD127-/low gate. Study conclusions and caveats: The larger cohort examined one V-J beta rearrangement, not whole repertoires. Tumor Treg TCRs overlapped most with tumor naive CD4+ cells. In terms of TCR gene usage, tumor memory CD4+ T cells clustered together with blood and lymph node memory CD4+ cells, as well as with lymph node naive CD4+ cells.

After constant-region reverse-primer amplification, full-length variable regions underwent semi-nested PCR with Nested Universal Primer A. TCRdb re-called the 5' RACE reads with MiXCR, one entry per CDR3 protein. The sample records approximately 60,000 distinct CDR3 sequences, less than 30% being singletons. The CDR3 extends over 15 amino acids. V was pared by 6 bases and J by 2 bases, with 10 bases of the junction left unmatched. CDR1 is MDHEN and CDR2 is SYDVKM in the germline V gene. The V call is TRBV28, the J call TRBJ2-7; 7 bases are shared with TRBD2. What was sequenced was tumor-infiltrating Tregs sorted from the breast tumor. The clonotype comes from a female donor with breast cancer. CDR3 bases: TGTGCCAGCAGCCCGAGAAGCGGGGTTACCTACGAGCAGTACTTC. Residues: CASSPRSGVTYEQYF.